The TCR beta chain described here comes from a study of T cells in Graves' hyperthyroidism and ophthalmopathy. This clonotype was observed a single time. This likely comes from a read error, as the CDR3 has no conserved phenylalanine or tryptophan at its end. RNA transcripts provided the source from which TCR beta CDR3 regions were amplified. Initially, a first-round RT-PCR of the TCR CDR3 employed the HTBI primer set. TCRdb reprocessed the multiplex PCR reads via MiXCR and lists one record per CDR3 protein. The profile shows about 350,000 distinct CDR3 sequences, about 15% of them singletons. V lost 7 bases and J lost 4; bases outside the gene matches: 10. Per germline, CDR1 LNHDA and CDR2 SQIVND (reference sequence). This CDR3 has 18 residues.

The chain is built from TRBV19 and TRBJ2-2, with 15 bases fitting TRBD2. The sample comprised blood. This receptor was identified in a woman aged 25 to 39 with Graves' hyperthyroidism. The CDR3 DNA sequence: TGTGCCAGTAATCCGGGACTAGCGGGAGGAGGCGGCACCGGGGAGCTGTTTGTT. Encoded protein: CASNPGLAGGGGTGELFV.